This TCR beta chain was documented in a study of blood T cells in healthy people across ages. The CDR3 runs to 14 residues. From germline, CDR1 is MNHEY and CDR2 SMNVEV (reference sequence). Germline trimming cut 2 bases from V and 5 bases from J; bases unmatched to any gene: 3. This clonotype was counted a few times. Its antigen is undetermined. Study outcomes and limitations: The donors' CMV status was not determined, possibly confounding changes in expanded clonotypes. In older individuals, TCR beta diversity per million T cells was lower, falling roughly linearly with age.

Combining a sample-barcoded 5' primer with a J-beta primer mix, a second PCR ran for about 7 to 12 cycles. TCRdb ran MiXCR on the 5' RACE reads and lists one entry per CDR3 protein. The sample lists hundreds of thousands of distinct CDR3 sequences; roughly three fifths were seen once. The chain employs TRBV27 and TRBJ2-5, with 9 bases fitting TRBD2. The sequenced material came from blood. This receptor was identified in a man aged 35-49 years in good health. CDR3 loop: CASSLLAGLETQYF. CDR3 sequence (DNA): TGTGCCAGCAGTTTACTAGCGGGGTTGGAGACCCAGTACTTC.